The clone carrying this T cell receptor (beta chain) is labeled medium-sized (0.01 to 0.1%). The data were taken from a study of metastatic and nonmetastatic thyroid tumors. Germline V gene sequence: CDR1 DFQATT, CDR2 SNEGSKA (reference sequence). Trimming took 1 base from V and 1 from J; bases not matched to a gene: 0. This CDR3 has 14 amino acids. All patients reached thyroid surgery having received no treatment beforehand. TCRdb re-analyzed the PCR reads through MiXCR. The table lists roughly 16,000 clones, almost 35% of them singletons, with 7.3% in the top ten. Sequencing was done on a sample of tumor tissue. This sequence was found in a female donor with papillary thyroid cancer or a benign thyroid nodule (not recorded which). Some clones in this sample may be carry-over from other donors' samples. This chain connects TRBV20-1 to TRBJ2-2; TRBD1 agrees at 7 bases. This CDR3 is CSARGTGNTGELFF. DNA for the CDR3: TGCAGTGCTAGAGGGACAGGGAACACCGGGGAGCTGTTTTTT.